Described below is a single T cell receptor (beta chain) sequence and its context. Its antigen is still unknown. The data belong to a study of shared clonotypes between healthy human individuals. Study context: With ages of 18 to 49, the donors were a couple of women and three men. General study results and limits: Sequencing depth was expected to influence donor clonotype sharing.

HIV-negative, healthy adults without recent acute infections or vaccinations were the donors. A roughly 200 ng quantity of DNA, tens of thousands of T cell genomes, went into the sorted-subset replicate PCRs. The protocol was immunoSEQ multiplex PCR, while the TCRdb copy is restricted to in-frame clones and leaves out a portion. The profile shows about 2.3 million clones, 93% of them singletons. Germline assignment: CDR1 SGHDN and CDR2 FVKESK. V was pared by 1 base and J by 7 bases, with 9 bases of the junction left unmatched. CDR3 length equals 17 residues. The receptor was derived from a man aged 18-30 years in good health. Some clones in this sample may be carry-over from other donors' samples. The sequencing input was naive CD4+ T cells from PBMCs. Indicated subset: CD45RA+ positively selected. The genes are TRBV14 and TRBJ1-4; 10 bases fit TRBD1. CDR3: CASSQAVTGGGGEKLFF. The CDR3 nucleotides are TGTGCCAGCAGCCAAGCGGTGACAGGGGGCGGAGGTGAAAAACTGTTTTTT.